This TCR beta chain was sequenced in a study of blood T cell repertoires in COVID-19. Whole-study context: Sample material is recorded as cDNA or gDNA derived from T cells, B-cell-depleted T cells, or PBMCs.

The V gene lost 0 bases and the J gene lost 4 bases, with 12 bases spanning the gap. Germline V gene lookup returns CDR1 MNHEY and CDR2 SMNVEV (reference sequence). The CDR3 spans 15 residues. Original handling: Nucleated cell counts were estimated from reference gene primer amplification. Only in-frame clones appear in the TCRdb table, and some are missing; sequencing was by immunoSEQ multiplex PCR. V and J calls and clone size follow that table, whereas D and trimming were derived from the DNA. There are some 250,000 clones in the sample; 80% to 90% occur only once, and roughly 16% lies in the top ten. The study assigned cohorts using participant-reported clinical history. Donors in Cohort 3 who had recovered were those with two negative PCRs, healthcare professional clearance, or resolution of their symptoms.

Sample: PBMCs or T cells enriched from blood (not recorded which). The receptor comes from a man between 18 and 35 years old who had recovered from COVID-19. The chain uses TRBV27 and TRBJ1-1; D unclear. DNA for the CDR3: TGTGCCAGCAGTTTATCGCCCGGGTTTAGCACTGAAGCTTTCTTT. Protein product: CASSLSPGFSTEAFF.